These 7 T cell receptor beta chains came from one sample sequenced in a study of shared clonotypes between healthy human individuals. TCRdb's copy holds only in-frame clones and misses some; the assay was immunoSEQ multiplex PCR. This sample has more than 850,000 clones, with about 80% found just once. Source material: memory CD4+ T cells from PBMCs. The subset is: CD45RA-negative fraction. These receptors originate from a young man in good health. Some clones in this sample may be carry-over from other donors' samples.

CDR3 DNA sequence: TGTGCCAGCAGCTCAAACAGGGACAGGGGGCAAGCCGGGGAGCTGTTTTTT. It encodes CASSSNRDRGQAGELFF. The chain is built from TRBV13 and TRBJ2-2, with 12 bases matching TRBD1. The CDR3 is 17 residues long. Germline trimming cut 4 bases from V and 6 bases from J; bases unmatched to any gene: 9. The V gene's germline CDR1 is PRHDT and CDR2 FYEKMQ (reference sequence).

The chain joins TRBV15 to TRBJ2-7; D not certain. From germline, CDR1 is LNHNV and CDR2 YYDKDF (reference sequence). The ends were cut back, 2 bases at V and 3 bases at J, with 11 bases in the middle. This CDR3 has 14 residues. CDR3 region: CATSRSRENYEQYF. The DNA of the CDR3 is TGTGCCACCAGCAGATCGCGTGAAAACTACGAGCAGTACTTC.

This rearrangement joins TRBV18 to TRBJ2-2; 13 bases match TRBD2. The ends lost 2 bases at V and 3 bases at J; junction bases unmatched: 6. Germline-derived CDR1 and CDR2 are KGHSH and LQKENI. The CDR3 totals 18 residues. The CDR3 DNA reads as TGTGCCAGCTCACCAGCCCTACTAGCGGGAGGGGACACCGGGGAGCTGTTTTTT. This codes for CASSPALLAGGDTGELFF. Supplemented by reference TRBV18 and TRBJ2-2, the full variable domain reads NAGVMQNPRHLVRRRGQEARLRCSPMKGHSHVYWYRQLPEEGLKFMVYLQKENIIDESGMPKERFSAEFPKEGPSILRIQQVVRGDSAAYFCASSPALLAGGDTGELFFGEGSRLTVL.

This sequence joins TRBV15 and TRBJ1-1; D is uncertain. CDR3 length: 14 amino acids. CDR1 and CDR2 (germline): LNHNV, YYDKDF (reference sequence). V was trimmed by 1 base and J by 4 bases, leaving 10 bases between them. The CDR3 nucleotides read TGTGCCACCAGCAGAGGTGGAGATTCCACTGAAGCTTTCTTT. Its translation is CATSRGGDSTEAFF. Drawing the rest from reference TRBV15 and TRBJ1-1, the complete variable domain is DAMVIQNPRYQVTQFGKPVTLSCSQTLNHNVMYWYQQKSSQAPKLLFHYYDKDFNNEADTPDNFQSRRPNTSFCFLDIRSPGLGDTAMYLCATSRGGDSTEAFFGQGTRLTVV.

J is TRBJ2-3 and V is TRBV11-2; D uncertain. The CDR3 covers 16 residues. Trimming left V 5 bases short and J 2 bases short, with 17 bases between. The germline V gene has CDR1 SGHAT and CDR2 FQNNGV. This chain's CDR3 is CASSLLPSPATDTQYF. The CDR3, as DNA: TGTGCCAGCAGCCTACTCCCCTCGCCGGCCACAGATACGCAGTATTTT. The full variable domain, with the rest looked up from reference TRBV11-2 and TRBJ2-3, is EAGVAQSPRYKIIEKRQSVAFWCNPISGHATLYWYQQILGQGPKLLIQFQNNGVVDDSQLPKDRFSAERLKGVDSTLKIQPAKLEDSAVYLCASSLLPSPATDTQYFGPGTRLTVL.

Of note for this clone: This sample includes further DNA sequences coding for the same CDR3. The chain recombines TRBV28 with TRBJ2-1; D gene ambiguous. The CDR3 is 14 amino acids. Germline assignment: CDR1 MDHEN and CDR2 SYDVKM. V was clipped by 5 bases and J by 0 bases, with 8 bases between them. The CDR3 loop reads CASSPHSSYNEQFF. In nucleotides, the CDR3 is TGTGCCAGCAGTCCGCATAGCTCCTACAATGAGCAGTTCTTC.

The chain joins TRBV4-3 to TRBJ2-5; no firm D call. V was trimmed by 0 bases and J by 8 bases, leaving 13 bases between them. This CDR3 region has 14 residues. CDR1 LGHNA and CDR2 YSLEER come from the germline V gene. The CDR3 sequence: CASSQDLGLSTQYF. Written as DNA, the CDR3 is TGCGCCAGCAGCCAAGATCTAGGGTTAAGTACCCAGTACTTC.